One sample yielded the 12 T cell receptor beta chains listed below, sequenced in a study of cytomegalovirus exposure and HLA in healthy donors. The primer mix had 60 Vbeta and 13 Jbeta primers. Sequenced by immunoSEQ multiplex PCR; TCRdb stores in-frame clones only, minus some. Of around 240,000 clones in the sample, roughly 80% were seen once. The sample was PBMCs. Source of these receptors: a woman aged 40 to 50 in good health and CMV-seropositive.

The V gene is TRBV9, the J gene TRBJ2-1; 7 nucleotides agree with TRBD2. V shed 0 bases and J 3 bases; nucleotides not matched to a gene: 9. The germline V gene encodes CDR1 SGDLS and CDR2 YYNGEE. The length of the CDR3 is 17 residues. The CDR3 coding sequence is TGTGCCAGCAGCGTAGGCCCACTAGCGAGAAACTACAATGAGCAGTTCTTC. This gives the protein CASSVGPLARNYNEQFF.

The chain combines TRBV7-8 with TRBJ1-4, with 8 bases identical to TRBD1. The V gene end was trimmed by 5 bases and the J gene end by 3 bases; junction bases not matched to a gene: 5. The CDR3 covers 15 residues. The germline V gene encodes CDR1 SGHVS and CDR2 FQNEAQ. CDR3 sequence reads: CASSLQGAPNEKLFF. DNA for the CDR3: TGTGCCAGCAGCCTCCAGGGGGCCCCTAATGAAAAACTGTTTTTT.

To note about this clone: Germline is not matched at one junction end, which may reflect a read error. The chain uses TRBV7-9 and TRBJ1-1, with TRBD1 matching 7 bases. Per the germline V gene, CDR1 is SEHNR and CDR2 is FQNEAQ (reference sequence). The CDR3 length is 14 residues. The CDR3 region is CSSSSPTGARRAFF. The DNA for the CDR3 is TGTTCCAGCAGCTCGCCTACAGGGGCCCGTCGGGCTTTCTTT. Full variable domain (missing parts from reference TRBV7-9 and TRBJ1-1): DTGVSQNPRHKITKRGQNVTFRCDPISEHNRLYWYRQTLGQGPEFLTYFQNEAQLEKSRLLSDRFSAERPKGSFSTLEIQRTEQGDSAMYLCSSSSPTGARRAFFGQGTRLTVV.

This clone appeared a few times. This sequence joins TRBV9 and TRBJ1-4; 8 bases are a match to TRBD1. This CDR3 is built from 16 residues. Unmatched junction bases numbered 5, after V lost 1 base and J lost 3 bases. The V gene's germline CDR1 is SGDLS and CDR2 YYNGEE. The CDR3 DNA sequence: TGTGCCAGCAGCGTAAAGACGACAGGGGCTAATGAAAAACTGTTTTTT. This encodes CASSVKTTGANEKLFF. The full variable domain, with the rest looked up from reference TRBV9 and TRBJ1-4, is DSGVTQTPKHLITATGQRVTLRCSPRSGDLSVYWYQQSLDQGLQFLIQYYNGEERAKGNILERFSAQQFPDLHSELNLSSLELGDSALYFCASSVKTTGANEKLFFGSGTQLSVL.

This sequence joins TRBV5-4 and TRBJ1-5; perhaps TRBD1 as D (6 bases). The germline V gene encodes CDR1 SGHNT and CDR2 YYREEE (reference sequence). Between the trimmed V and J ends, which lost 2 bases and 2 bases, there was a span of 8 bases. This CDR3 spans 14 amino acids. The CDR3 spells CASSLGGGNQPQHF. As DNA, the CDR3 is TGTGCCAGCAGCTTAGGGGGTGGCAATCAGCCCCAGCATTTT.

This chain joins TRBV6-5 and TRBJ1-4; D is perhaps TRBD1 (5 bases). The CDR3 is made up of 14 amino acids. Germline V gene lookup returns CDR1 MNHEY and CDR2 SVGAGI. Between the trimmed V and J ends, which lost 7 bases and 8 bases, there was a span of 17 bases. The CDR3: CASTRLGGKEKLFF. The DNA of the CDR3 is TGTGCCAGCACCCGGCTTGGGGGGAAAGAAAAACTGTTTTTT.

The gene calls are TRBV4-3 and TRBJ1-6, with TRBD1 matching 9 bases. The V gene's germline CDR1 is LGHNA and CDR2 YSLEER. The CDR3 runs 17 residues. V lost 4 bases and J lost 8; bases outside the gene matches: 12. The CDR3 is CASSLFFPTGGDSPLHF. In DNA form, the CDR3 reads TGCGCCAGCAGCCTATTCTTTCCCACAGGGGGCGATTCACCCCTCCACTTT.

DNA of the CDR3: TGTGCCAGCAGCTTAGGGGGCACCGGGGCCAACGTCCTGACTTTC. Protein product: CASSLGGTGANVLTF. This rearrangement joins TRBV7-3 to TRBJ2-6, with D possibly being TRBD1 (6 bases). The length of the CDR3 is 15 residues. Germline V lookup: CDR1 SGHTA, CDR2 FQGTGA. Trimming removed 2 bases from V and 4 bases from J, with 9 bases in between.

This chain uses TRBV7-6 with TRBJ2-7; D is perhaps TRBD1 (6 bases). This CDR3 comprises 14 residues. V was cut by 5 bases and J by 5 bases, with 16 bases left in between. Germline CDR1 and CDR2: SGHVS and FNYEAQ. CDR3 nucleotides: TGTGCCAGCAGCCGGACAGAGAGGTTCGACGAGCAGTACTTC. It is translated as CASSRTERFDEQYF.

This clone was observed a few times. This rearrangement joins TRBV6-1 to TRBJ1-2, with 8 bases fitting TRBD1. V dropped 3 bases and J dropped 1; count of bases not matched to a gene: 13. Germline assignment: CDR1 MNHNS and CDR2 SASEGT. This CDR3 has 18 amino acids. CDR3 in amino acids: CASSDLPDRGHNNYGYTF. CDR3 sequence (DNA): TGTGCCAGCAGTGATTTGCCAGACAGGGGCCATAATAACTATGGCTACACCTTC.

The chain has TRBV14 and TRBJ1-1, with no clear D. Deletions cut 0 bases from V and 2 bases from J, with 16 bases between. The CDR3 loop spans 17 amino acids. The germline gives CDR1 SGHDN, CDR2 FVKESK. CDR3 sequence: CASSQDLGTAINTEAFF. The DNA for the CDR3 is TGTGCCAGCAGCCAAGACTTAGGAACAGCTATTAACACTGAAGCTTTCTTT.

V gene TRBV19 combines with J gene TRBJ1-5, with D possibly TRBD1 on 6 matching bases. Germline V gives CDR1 LNHDA, CDR2 SQIVND (reference sequence). The ends were cut back, 8 bases at V and 4 bases at J, with 15 bases in the middle. This CDR3 has 14 residues. The CDR3 DNA reads as TGTGCCAGTGGAACAGGGTTGGGTAATCAGCCCCAGCATTTT. Amino acids: CASGTGLGNQPQHF.